What follows are 10 T cell receptor beta chains derived from one specimen sequenced in a study of blood T cell repertoires in COVID-19. The data were produced by immunoSEQ multiplex PCR, yet TCRdb's version contains in-frame clones alone and is incomplete. The sample consists of 400,000 to 450,000 clones, more than 70% of them appearing once. Sample: peripheral blood. Receptors were obtained from a woman aged 50 to 60 with COVID-19, enrolled during active disease.

The chain combines TRBV11-1 with TRBJ2-5; D possibly corresponds to TRBD1 (6 bases). The V end was cut by 2 bases, the J end by 0 bases, with 7 bases between. The germline CDR1 and CDR2 sequences are SGHAT and FQDESV (reference sequence). CDR3 length equals 14 residues. The DNA for the CDR3 is TGTGCCAGCAGCTTAACAGGGAACCAAGAGACCCAGTACTTC. Protein: CASSLTGNQETQYF.

CDR3 sequence reads: CASSVAGFGSYEQYF. DNA of the CDR3: TGTGCCAGCAGCGTAGCAGGGTTCGGTTCCTACGAGCAGTACTTC. The chain combines TRBV9 with TRBJ2-7, with a weak D call TRBD1 (5 bases). Trimming pared 0 bases from V and 1 base from J, leaving 11 bases between. The germline V gene has CDR1 SGDLS and CDR2 YYNGEE. The CDR3 contains 15 residues.

The chain recombines TRBV27 with TRBJ2-5; D is possibly TRBD1 (6 bases). The germline CDR1 and CDR2 sequences are MNHEY and SMNVEV (reference sequence). With 5 bases removed from V and 2 bases from J, the gap between germline ends came to 15 bases. The CDR3 is made up of 15 amino acids. CDR3 sequence (DNA): TGTGCCAGCAGTCCCAAGGACAGCCTTCAAGAGACCCAGTACTTC. This encodes CASSPKDSLQETQYF.

The chain joins TRBV18 to TRBJ2-2; maybe TRBD1 (6 bases). Germline-derived CDR1 and CDR2 are KGHSH and LQKENI. The length of the CDR3 is 15 residues. The V and J ends lost 3 bases and 3 bases respectively, with 11 bases between them. The CDR3 nucleotides are TGTGCCAGCTCACCCTTACAGGGTGACACCGGGGAGCTGTTTTTT. It codes for CASSPLQGDTGELFF.

The chain couples TRBV27 to TRBJ1-2; maybe TRBD1 (6 bases). Germline lookup yields CDR1 MNHEY and CDR2 SMNVEV (reference sequence). Trimming stripped 4 bases from V and 0 bases from J, with 21 bases between. This CDR3 has 18 residues. The CDR3 reads CASSSRQARGGPNYGYTF. The CDR3, as DNA: TGTGCCAGCAGTTCCCGACAGGCTAGGGGGGGGCCTAACTATGGCTACACCTTC.

The rearrangement joins TRBV20-1 to TRBJ1-2; D is undetermined. Trimming shortened V by 6 bases and J by 3 bases, and 5 bases separated the two germline ends. CDR1 and CDR2 (germline): DFQATT, SNEGSKA (reference sequence). This CDR3 spans 10 amino acids. The DNA for the CDR3 is TGCAGTGCCGTTCACTATGGCTACACCTTC. Protein product: CSAVHYGYTF.

The J gene is TRBJ2-1, the V gene TRBV25-1, with 7 bases fitting TRBD2. V dropped 6 bases and J dropped 7; count of bases not matched to a gene: 12. The CDR3 sequence is 15 residues long. CDR1 is MGHDK and CDR2 is SYGVNS in the germline V gene. DNA for the CDR3: TGTGCCAGCAGCAGGAGCGGGGCCAATAGTAATGAGCAGTTCTTC. Amino acids: CASSRSGANSNEQFF.

The rearrangement uses TRBV7-9 and TRBJ1-4; 8 positions agree with TRBD1. Trimming cost V 5 bases and J 5 bases; bases outside gene matches: 7. Germline V gene lookup returns CDR1 SEHNR and CDR2 FQNEAQ (reference sequence). The CDR3 is made up of 15 amino acids. CDR3 DNA sequence: TGTGCCAGCAGCACCCGGACAGGGATAAATGAAAAACTGTTTTTT. It codes for CASSTRTGINEKLFF.

The rearrangement joins TRBV11-2 to TRBJ2-7; D is unclear. Germline CDR1 reads SGHAT; CDR2 reads FQNNGV. CDR3 length equals 12 residues. V shed 4 bases and J shed 4 bases, with 8 bases lying between them. CDR3 residues: CASSSIQYEQYF. CDR3 nucleotide sequence: TGTGCCAGCAGCTCCATCCAGTACGAGCAGTACTTC.

The chain employs TRBV7-8 and TRBJ2-1, with 7 bases that match TRBD2. V dropped 7 bases and J dropped 2; count of bases not matched to a gene: 5. The germline V gene has CDR1 SGHVS and CDR2 FQNEAQ. This CDR3 region has 14 residues. For the CDR3, the DNA is TGTGCCAGCACGCCTCTAGCGGCCTACAATGAGCAGTTCTTC. It encodes CASTPLAAYNEQFF.